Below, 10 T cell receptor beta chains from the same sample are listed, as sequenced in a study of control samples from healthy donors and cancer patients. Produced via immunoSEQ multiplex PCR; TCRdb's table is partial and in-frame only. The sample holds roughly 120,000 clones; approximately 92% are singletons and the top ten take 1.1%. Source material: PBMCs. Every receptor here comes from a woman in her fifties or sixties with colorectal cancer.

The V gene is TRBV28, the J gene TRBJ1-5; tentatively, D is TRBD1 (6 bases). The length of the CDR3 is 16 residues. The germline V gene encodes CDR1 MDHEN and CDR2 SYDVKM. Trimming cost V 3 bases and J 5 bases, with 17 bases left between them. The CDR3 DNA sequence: TGTGCCAGCAGTTTCCTGTCAGGGGCAAGGGATCAGCCCCAGCATTTT. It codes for CASSFLSGARDQPQHF.

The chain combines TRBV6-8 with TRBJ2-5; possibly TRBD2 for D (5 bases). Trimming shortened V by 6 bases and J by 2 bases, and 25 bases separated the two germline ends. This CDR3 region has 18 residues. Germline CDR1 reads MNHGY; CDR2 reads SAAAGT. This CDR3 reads CASSPICSSEARQETQYF. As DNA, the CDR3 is TGTGCCAGCAGCCCCATCTGTAGTAGCGAGGCGAGGCAAGAGACCCAGTACTTC.

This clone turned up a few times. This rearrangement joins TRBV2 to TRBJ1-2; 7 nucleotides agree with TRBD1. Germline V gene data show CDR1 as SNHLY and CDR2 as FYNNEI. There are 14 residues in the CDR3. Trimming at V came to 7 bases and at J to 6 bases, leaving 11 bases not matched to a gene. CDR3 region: CASITGTASDGYTF. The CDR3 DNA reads TGTGCCAGCATAACCGGGACAGCCTCCGATGGCTACACCTTC.

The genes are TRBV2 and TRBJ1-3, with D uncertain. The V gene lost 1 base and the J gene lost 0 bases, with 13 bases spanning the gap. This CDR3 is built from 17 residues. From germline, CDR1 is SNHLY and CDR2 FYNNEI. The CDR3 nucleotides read TGTGCCAGCAGTGAAGGGGCGGGATTGTCCTCTGGAAACACCATATATTTT. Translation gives CASSEGAGLSSGNTIYF.

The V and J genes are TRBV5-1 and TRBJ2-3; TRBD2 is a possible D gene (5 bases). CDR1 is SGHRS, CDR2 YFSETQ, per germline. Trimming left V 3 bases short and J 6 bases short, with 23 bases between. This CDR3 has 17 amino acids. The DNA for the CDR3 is TGCGCCAGCAGCTCCTCGGATCTTAGCGCCCGTTGGGATACGCAGTATTTT. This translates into CASSSSDLSARWDTQYF.

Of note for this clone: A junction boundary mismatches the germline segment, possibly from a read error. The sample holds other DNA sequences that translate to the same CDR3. The CDR3 DNA sequence: TGTGCTAGCAGACCCCTAGAGACCCAGTACTTC. Its protein product is CASRPLETQYF. The chain combines TRBV2 with TRBJ2-5; D is unclear. This CDR3 spans 11 amino acids. In germline, CDR1 is SNHLY, CDR2 FYNNEI.

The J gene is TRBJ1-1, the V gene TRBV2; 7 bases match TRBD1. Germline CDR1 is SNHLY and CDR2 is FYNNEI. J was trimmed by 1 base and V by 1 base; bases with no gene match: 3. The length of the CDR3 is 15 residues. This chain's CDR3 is CASSEEGQQNTEAFF. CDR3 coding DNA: TGTGCCAGCAGTGAAGAGGGACAGCAGAACACTGAAGCTTTCTTT. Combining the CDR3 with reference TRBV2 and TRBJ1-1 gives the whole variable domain EPEVTQTPSHQVTQMGQEVILRCVPISNHLYFYWYRQILGQKVEFLVSFYNNEISEKSEIFDDQFSVERPDGSNFTLKIRSTKLEDSAMYFCASSEEGQQNTEAFFGQGTRLTVV.

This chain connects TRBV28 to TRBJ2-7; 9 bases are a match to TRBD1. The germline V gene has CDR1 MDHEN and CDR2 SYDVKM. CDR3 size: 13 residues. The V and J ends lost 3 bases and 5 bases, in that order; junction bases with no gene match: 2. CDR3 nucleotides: TGTGCCAGCAGTTTGACAGGGGGGCACGAGCAGTACTTC. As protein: CASSLTGGHEQYF.

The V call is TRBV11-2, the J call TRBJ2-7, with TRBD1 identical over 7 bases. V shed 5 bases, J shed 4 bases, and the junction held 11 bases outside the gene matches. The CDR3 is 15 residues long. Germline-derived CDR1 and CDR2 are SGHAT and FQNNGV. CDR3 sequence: CASSPYRQGLYEQYF. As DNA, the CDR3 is TGTGCCAGCAGCCCGTACCGACAGGGTTTGTACGAGCAGTACTTC. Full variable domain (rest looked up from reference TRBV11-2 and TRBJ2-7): EAGVAQSPRYKIIEKRQSVAFWCNPISGHATLYWYQQILGQGPKLLIQFQNNGVVDDSQLPKDRFSAERLKGVDSTLKIQPAKLEDSAVYLCASSPYRQGLYEQYFGPGTRLTVT.

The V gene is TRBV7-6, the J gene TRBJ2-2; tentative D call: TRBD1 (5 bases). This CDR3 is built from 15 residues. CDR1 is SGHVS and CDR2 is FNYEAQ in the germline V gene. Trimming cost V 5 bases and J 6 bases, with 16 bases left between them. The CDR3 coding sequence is TGTGCCAGCAGCCTAGGGCAGGGTCTCGCCGGGGAGCTGTTTTTT. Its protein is CASSLGQGLAGELFF.